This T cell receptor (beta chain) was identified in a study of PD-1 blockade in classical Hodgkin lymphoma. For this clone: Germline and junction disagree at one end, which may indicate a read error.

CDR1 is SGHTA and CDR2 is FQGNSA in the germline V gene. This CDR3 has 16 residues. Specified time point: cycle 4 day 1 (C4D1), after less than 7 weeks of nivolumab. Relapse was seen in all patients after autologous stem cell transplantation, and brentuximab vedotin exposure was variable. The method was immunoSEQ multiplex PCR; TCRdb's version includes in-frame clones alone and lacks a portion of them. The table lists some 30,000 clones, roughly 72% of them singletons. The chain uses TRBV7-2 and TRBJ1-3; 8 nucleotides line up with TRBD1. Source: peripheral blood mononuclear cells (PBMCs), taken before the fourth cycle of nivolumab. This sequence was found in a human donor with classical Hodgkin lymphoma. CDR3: CASSSGQGFGGSTIYF. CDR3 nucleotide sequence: TGTGCCAGCAGCTCAGGACAGGGTTTCGGGGGAAGCACCATATATTTT.